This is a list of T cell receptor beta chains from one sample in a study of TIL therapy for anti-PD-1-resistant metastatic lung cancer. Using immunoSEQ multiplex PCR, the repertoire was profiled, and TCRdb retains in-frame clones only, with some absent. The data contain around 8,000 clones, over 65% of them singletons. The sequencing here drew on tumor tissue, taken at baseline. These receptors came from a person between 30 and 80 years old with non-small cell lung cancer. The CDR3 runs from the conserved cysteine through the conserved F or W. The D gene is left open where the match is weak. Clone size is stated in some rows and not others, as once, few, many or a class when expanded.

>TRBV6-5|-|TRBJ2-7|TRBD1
CATRGRGYEQYF
TGTGCCACCAGGGGGCGCGGGTACGAGCAGTACTTC
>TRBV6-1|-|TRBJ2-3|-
CASISWGTDTQYF
TGTGCCAGCATCTCATGGGGCACAGATACGCAGTATTTT
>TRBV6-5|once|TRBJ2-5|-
CASSPQGWGTQYF
TGTGCCAGCAGCCCCCAGGGGTGGGGGACCCAGTACTTC
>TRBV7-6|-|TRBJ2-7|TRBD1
CASSLAEGTGGEQYF
TGTGCCAGCAGCTTAGCGGAAGGGACAGGGGGCGAGCAGTACTTC
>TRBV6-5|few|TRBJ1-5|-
CASSGGGLGNQPQHF
TGTGCCAGCAGTGGGGGAGGATTGGGCAATCAGCCCCAGCATTTT
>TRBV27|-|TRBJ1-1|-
CASSWGMNTEAFF
TGTGCCAGCAGTTGGGGAATGAACACTGAAGCTTTCTTT
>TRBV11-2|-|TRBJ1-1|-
CASSLVGRGTEAFF
TGTGCCAGCAGCTTAGTAGGCAGGGGAACTGAAGCTTTCTTT
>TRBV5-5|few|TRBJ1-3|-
CASSIEGGSGNTIYF
TGTGCCAGCAGCATCGAGGGGGGCTCTGGAAACACCATATATTTT
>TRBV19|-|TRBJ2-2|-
CATKPHGAGRNTGELFF
TGTGCTACTAAGCCCCATGGCGCCGGAAGGAACACCGGGGAGCTGTTTTTT
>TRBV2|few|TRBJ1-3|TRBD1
CASRGTVSGNTIYF
TGTGCCAGCAGGGGGACAGTCTCTGGAAACACCATATATTTT
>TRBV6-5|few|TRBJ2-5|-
CASSYSRKSRETQYF
TGTGCCAGCAGTTACTCCCGGAAATCCAGAGAGACCCAGTACTTC
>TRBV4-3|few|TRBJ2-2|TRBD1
CASNPGAGGKVGELFF
TGCGCCAGCAACCCCGGGGCAGGGGGTAAGGTCGGGGAGCTGTTTTTT
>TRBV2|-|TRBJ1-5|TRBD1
CASRRDRGGSQPQHF
TGTGCCAGCAGGCGAGACAGGGGAGGGAGCCAGCCCCAGCATTTT
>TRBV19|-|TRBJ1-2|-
CASSIVSPGDYGYTF
TGTGCCAGTAGTATAGTGAGTCCTGGGGACTATGGCTACACCTTC
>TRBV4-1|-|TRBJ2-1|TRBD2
CASSRLAGGPNEQFF
TGCGCCAGCAGCCGACTAGCGGGAGGCCCAAATGAGCAGTTCTTC
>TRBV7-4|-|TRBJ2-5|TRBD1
CASSLRDSKKGLETQYF
TGTGCCAGCAGCTTAAGGGACAGCAAGAAAGGTTTGGAGACCCAGTACTTC
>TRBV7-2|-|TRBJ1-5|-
CASSPGVRQPQHF
TGTGCCAGCAGCCCAGGGGTTAGACAGCCCCAGCATTTT
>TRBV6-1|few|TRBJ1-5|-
CASSAEAGSNQPQHF
TGTGCCAGCAGTGCAGAAGCTGGTAGCAATCAGCCCCAGCATTTT
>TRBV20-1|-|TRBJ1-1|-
CSASPDTEAFF
TGCAGTGCTAGTCCCGACACTGAAGCTTTCTTT
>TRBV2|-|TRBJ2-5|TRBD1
CASSAGQGYGTQYF
TGTGCCAGCAGTGCGGGACAGGGTTATGGGACCCAGTACTTC
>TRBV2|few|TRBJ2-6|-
CASRKSSGANVLTF
TGTGCCAGCAGGAAAAGCTCTGGGGCCAACGTCCTGACTTTC
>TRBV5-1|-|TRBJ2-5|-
CASSLATTRLETQYF
TGCGCCAGCAGCTTGGCCACTACTAGGTTGGAGACCCAGTACTTC
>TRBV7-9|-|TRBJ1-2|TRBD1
CASSSVGQRTSFGYTF
TGTGCCAGCAGCTCGGTGGGACAGAGGACTTCGTTTGGCTACACCTTC
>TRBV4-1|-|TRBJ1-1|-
CASSQVAGMNTEAFF
TGCGCCAGCAGCCAAGTGGCAGGGATGAACACTGAAGCTTTCTTT
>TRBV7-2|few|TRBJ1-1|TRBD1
CASSRQGALNTEAFF
TGTGCCAGCAGCCGTCAGGGGGCCTTGAACACTGAAGCTTTCTTT
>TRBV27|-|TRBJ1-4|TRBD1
CASSLTGTGYEKLFF
TGTGCCAGCAGTTTAACGGGGACAGGGTATGAAAAACTGTTTTTT
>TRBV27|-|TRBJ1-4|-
CASRSFPPRDTRVEKLFF
TGTGCCAGCCGATCTTTCCCTCCCCGCGACACGAGAGTAGAAAAACTGTTTTTT
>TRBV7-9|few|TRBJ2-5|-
CASRLDSSGETQYF
TGTGCCAGCAGACTGGACAGCTCAGGGGAGACCCAGTACTTC
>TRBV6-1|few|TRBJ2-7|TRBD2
CASSIASGNEQYF
TGTGCCAGCAGCATCGCTAGCGGGAACGAGCAGTACTTC
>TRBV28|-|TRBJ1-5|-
CASSLLRDGHNQPQHF
TGTGCCAGCAGTTTACTACGGGACGGACACAATCAGCCCCAGCATTTT